Presented here are 3 T cell receptor beta chains from one specimen sequenced in a study of blood T cell repertoires in COVID-19. Repertoires were generated with immunoSEQ multiplex PCR, while TCRdb's copy carries only in-frame clones and drops some. The data show 300,000 or so clones, 90% seen once. The specimen sequenced was PBMCs or T cells enriched from blood (not recorded which). The receptors come from a woman in her 30s who had recovered from COVID-19.

The count of this clone is one. V gene TRBV29-1 combines with J gene TRBJ2-1, with a weak D call TRBD1 (5 bases). Trimming removed 5 bases from V and 7 bases from J, with 12 bases in between. The V gene's germline CDR1 is SQVTM and CDR2 ANQGSEA. CDR3 length: 12 amino acids. CDR3 in amino acids: CSVTVGRNEQFF. The DNA of the CDR3 is TGCAGCGTTACAGTGGGGCGAAATGAGCAGTTCTTC.

A single count supports this clone. The chain links TRBV15 to TRBJ2-1; D might be TRBD2 (6 bases). V lost 4 bases, J lost 0 bases, and 16 bases lay in between. This CDR3 spans 17 amino acids. Germline values: CDR1 LNHNV, CDR2 YYDKDF (reference sequence). For the CDR3, the DNA is TGTGCCACCAGCAATGAGCAGACTAGACCCTCCTACAATGAGCAGTTCTTC. Residues: CATSNEQTRPSYNEQFF.

The J gene is TRBJ1-1, the V gene TRBV2; no clear D gene. The CDR3 spans 12 residues. Between the trimmed V and J ends, which lost 4 bases and 10 bases, there was a span of 13 bases. Per germline, CDR1 SNHLY and CDR2 FYNNEI. CDR3 DNA sequence: TGTGCCAGCAGTGTTTCGCCATCCGGAGCTTTCTTT. Translation: CASSVSPSGAFF.